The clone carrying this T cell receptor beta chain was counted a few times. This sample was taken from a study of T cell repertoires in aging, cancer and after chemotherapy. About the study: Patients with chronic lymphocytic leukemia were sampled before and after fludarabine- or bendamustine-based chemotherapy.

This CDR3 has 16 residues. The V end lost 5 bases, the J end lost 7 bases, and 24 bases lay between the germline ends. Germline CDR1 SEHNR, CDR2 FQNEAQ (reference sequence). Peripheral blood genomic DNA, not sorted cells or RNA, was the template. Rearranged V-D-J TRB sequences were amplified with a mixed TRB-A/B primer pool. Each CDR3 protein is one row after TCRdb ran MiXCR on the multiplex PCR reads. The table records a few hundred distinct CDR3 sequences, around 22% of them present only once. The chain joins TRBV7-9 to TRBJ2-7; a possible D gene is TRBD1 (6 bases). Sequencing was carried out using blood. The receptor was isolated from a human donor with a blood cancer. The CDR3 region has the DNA TGTGCCAGCAGCCACCGACAGGACCATTCCGTGGGGGAGCAGTACTTC. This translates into CASSHRQDHSVGEQYF.